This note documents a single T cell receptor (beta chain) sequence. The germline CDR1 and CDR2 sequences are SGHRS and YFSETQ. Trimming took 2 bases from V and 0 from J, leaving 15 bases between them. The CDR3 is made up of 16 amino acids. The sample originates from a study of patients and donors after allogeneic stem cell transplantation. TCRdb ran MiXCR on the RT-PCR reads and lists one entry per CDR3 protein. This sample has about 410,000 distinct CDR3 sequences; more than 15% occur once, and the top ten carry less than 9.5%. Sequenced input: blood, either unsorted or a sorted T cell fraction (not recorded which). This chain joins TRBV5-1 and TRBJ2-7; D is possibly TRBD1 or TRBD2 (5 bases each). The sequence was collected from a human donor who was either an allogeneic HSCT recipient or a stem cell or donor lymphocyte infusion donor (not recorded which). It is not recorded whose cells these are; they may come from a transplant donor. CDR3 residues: CASSFFPSGHSYEQYF. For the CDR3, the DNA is TGCGCCAGCAGCTTCTTCCCGAGCGGACACTCCTACGAGCAGTACTTC.